These 27 T cell receptor beta chains share one sample of origin, sequenced in a study of cytomegalovirus exposure and HLA in healthy donors. Using immunoSEQ multiplex PCR, the repertoire was profiled, and TCRdb retains in-frame clones only, with some absent. This table holds about 150,000 clones, 94% found once. The sample consisted of PBMCs. These receptors were obtained from a man between 18 and 29 years old in good health and CMV-seropositive.

The V call is TRBV11-3, the J call TRBJ2-1; 7 bases map to TRBD1. The CDR3 is made up of 14 amino acids. V gave up 5 bases and J gave up 1 base; unmatched junction bases: 2. In germline, CDR1 is SGHNT, CDR2 YENEEA. Written as DNA, the CDR3 is TGTGCCAGCAGCCAGGGGGTTTCCTACAATGAGCAGTTCTTC. As protein: CASSQGVSYNEQFF.

V is TRBV18 and J is TRBJ2-7, with 11 bases that match TRBD2. CDR3 size: 14 residues. Germline V gene data show CDR1 as KGHSH and CDR2 as LQKENI. With 5 bases clipped from V and 3 bases from J, the junction kept 3 bases outside the gene matches. CDR3 protein: CASSAGTSGYEQYF. The CDR3 coding sequence is TGTGCCAGCTCAGCCGGGACTAGCGGCTACGAGCAGTACTTC.

The chain's CDR3 is CASSEATGSYNEQFF. The CDR3 region has the DNA TGTGCCAGCAGTGAAGCGACAGGCAGCTACAATGAGCAGTTCTTC. The rearrangement links TRBV6-1 to TRBJ2-1; TRBD1 is a possible D gene (6 bases). This CDR3 region has 15 residues. The germline V gene has CDR1 MNHNS and CDR2 SASEGT. V dropped 0 bases and J dropped 3 bases, with 9 bases sitting between them.

V is TRBV6-5 and J is TRBJ2-7; 12 nucleotides align to TRBD2. Trimming removed 4 bases from V and 4 bases from J; junction bases left unmatched: 5. CDR1 and CDR2 from the germline V gene are MNHEY and SVGAGI. There are 15 residues in the CDR3. The chain's CDR3 is CASSSTSGSQYEQYF. The CDR3 DNA is TGTGCCAGCAGTTCGACTAGCGGGAGTCAATACGAGCAGTACTTC.

This sequence joins TRBV5-8 and TRBJ1-2; D perhaps matches TRBD1 (6 bases). The CDR3 has 16 amino acids. The germline V gene has CDR1 SGHTS and CDR2 YDEGEE. V dropped 2 bases and J dropped 2 bases, with 16 bases sitting between them. CDR3 protein: CASSFYFGQTNYGYTF. CDR3 bases: TGTGCCAGCAGCTTCTATTTCGGACAGACGAACTATGGCTACACCTTC.

This chain connects TRBV2 to TRBJ2-3, with 7 nucleotides matching TRBD1. Germline values: CDR1 SNHLY, CDR2 FYNNEI. Trimming removed 4 bases from V and 2 bases from J; junction bases left unmatched: 6. The CDR3 loop spans 15 amino acids. CDR3 protein: CASSARQGYTDTQYF. The CDR3 DNA sequence: TGTGCCAGCAGTGCCAGACAGGGATACACAGATACGCAGTATTTT.

The CDR3 DNA reads TGTGCCAGCAGCTTAGACGGGTCGAGCTCCTACGAGCAGTACTTC. It codes for CASSLDGSSSYEQYF. The chain couples TRBV11-2 to TRBJ2-7, with unresolved D. The CDR3 has 15 residues. Germline V lookup: CDR1 SGHAT, CDR2 FQNNGV. The V gene lost 0 bases and the J gene lost 0 bases, with 9 bases spanning the gap.

The rearrangement uses TRBV19 and TRBJ1-2; 7 bases are shared with TRBD1. CDR1 is LNHDA and CDR2 is SQIVND in the germline V gene (reference sequence). With V trimmed by 5 bases and J by 3 bases, 12 bases remained unmatched. There are 16 residues in the CDR3. CDR3 protein: CASSLLRDRGDYGYTF. The CDR3 bases are TGTGCCAGTAGTCTACTCCGGGACAGAGGGGACTATGGCTACACCTTC.

Only a few counts were recorded for this clone. The chain links TRBV10-3 to TRBJ2-7; no clear D gene. Trimming left V 2 bases short and J 1 base short, with 9 bases between. The CDR3 is 14 amino acids. The germline V gene encodes CDR1 ENHRY and CDR2 SYGVKD. The CDR3 protein is CAISERDKSYEQYF. The CDR3 nucleotides read TGTGCCATCAGTGAGCGAGACAAATCCTACGAGCAGTACTTC.

The genes are TRBV5-1 and TRBJ1-6; TRBD1 aligns across 10 bases. The CDR3 is 14 residues long. Germline V gene data show CDR1 as SGHRS and CDR2 as YFSETQ. Trimming took 2 bases from V and 9 from J; bases not matched to a gene: 2. CDR3: CASSFDRGPSPLHF. The CDR3 nucleotides read TGCGCCAGCAGCTTCGACAGGGGGCCTTCACCCCTCCACTTT.

This rearrangement joins TRBV25-1 to TRBJ1-2; TRBD1 aligns across 7 bases. V shed 2 bases, J shed 6 bases, and the junction held 3 bases outside the gene matches. Germline lookup yields CDR1 MGHDK and CDR2 SYGVNS. The CDR3 consists of 13 residues. The CDR3, as DNA: TGTGCCAGCAGTGAACAAACAGGGGATGGCTACACCTTC. Translated, it gives CASSEQTGDGYTF.

The chain combines TRBV7-9 with TRBJ2-2; 15 bases are a match to TRBD2. After removal of 5 bases from V and 4 bases from J, the junction contained 11 bases not matched to a gene. The CDR3 sequence is 19 residues long. Germline assignment: CDR1 SEHNR and CDR2 FQNEAQ (reference sequence). The CDR3, as DNA: TGTGCCAGCAGCCCCCTCGGACTAGCGGGAGGGCCGGGCACCGGGGAGCTGTTTTTT. Protein product: CASSPLGLAGGPGTGELFF.

The chain links TRBV5-6 to TRBJ2-2; D is unresolved. V shed 4 bases and J shed 5 bases, with 6 bases lying between them. Germline CDR1 SGHDT, CDR2 YYEEEE. The CDR3 totals 12 residues. This CDR3 is CASSGLTGELFF. The DNA of the CDR3 is TGTGCCAGCAGCGGGCTGACCGGGGAGCTGTTTTTT. Looking up the rest from reference TRBV5-6 and TRBJ2-2 gives the full variable domain: DAGVTQSPTHLIKTRGQQVTLRCSPKSGHDTVSWYQQALGQGPQFIFQYYEEEERQRGNFPDRFSGHQFPNYSSELNVNALLLGDSALYLCASSGLTGELFFGEGSRLTVL.

With regard to this clone: At the DNA level, this CDR3 is encoded by other sequences in the same sample as well. The chain employs TRBV4-1 and TRBJ1-1; D perhaps matches TRBD1 (6 bases). Germline CDR1 and CDR2: MGHRA and YSYEKL. Trimming left V 0 bases short and J 8 bases short, with 10 bases between. The CDR3 covers 13 residues. The CDR3 reads CASSQDRGTEAFF. DNA for the CDR3: TGCGCCAGCAGCCAAGACAGGGGAACCGAAGCTTTCTTT.

The gene calls are TRBV19 and TRBJ2-7; D unresolved. Germline CDR1 and CDR2: LNHDA and SQIVND (reference sequence). Trimming removed 4 bases from V and 0 bases from J, with 10 bases in between. The CDR3 consists of 14 residues. This CDR3 is CASSTQAGSYEQYF. The DNA for the CDR3 is TGTGCCAGTAGTACTCAAGCAGGCTCCTACGAGCAGTACTTC.

The gene calls are TRBV29-1 and TRBJ1-2; 7 nucleotides align to TRBD1. The germline V gene encodes CDR1 SQVTM and CDR2 ANQGSEA. The CDR3 contains 14 residues. The V gene end was trimmed by 6 bases and the J gene end by 6 bases; junction bases not matched to a gene: 13. CDR3 loop: CSVYPGQFANGYTF. CDR3 sequence (DNA): TGCAGCGTGTATCCGGGACAGTTCGCAAATGGCTACACCTTC. Combining the CDR3 with reference TRBV29-1 and TRBJ1-2 gives the whole variable domain SAVISQKPSRDICQRGTSLTIQCQVDSQVTMMFWYRQQPGQSLTLIATANQGSEATYESGFVIDKFPISRPNLTFSTLTVSNMSPEDSSIYLCSVYPGQFANGYTFGSGTRLTVV.

This sequence joins TRBV5-1 and TRBJ2-7, with D perhaps matching TRBD2 (5 bases). The CDR3 length is 15 residues. Trimming took 2 bases from V and 1 from J, leaving 13 bases between them. Germline V gene sequence: CDR1 SGHRS, CDR2 YFSETQ. The CDR3 reads CASSFSPGLSYEQYF. DNA of the CDR3: TGCGCCAGCAGCTTTTCCCCGGGATTATCCTACGAGCAGTACTTC.

This rearrangement joins TRBV6-1 to TRBJ2-5; D is possibly TRBD2 (6 bases). Trimming left V 7 bases short and J 6 bases short, with 15 bases between. The CDR3 contains 13 residues. Germline values: CDR1 MNHNS, CDR2 SASEGT. The CDR3 reads CASTPMRGQTQYF. The DNA for the CDR3 is TGTGCCAGCACCCCAATGCGGGGTCAGACCCAGTACTTC.

Concerning this clone: Other DNA sequences in the same sample also yield this CDR3. The chain couples TRBV5-1 to TRBJ2-1; TRBD2 matches at 10 bases. The V segment lost 4 bases and the J segment 0 bases; nucleotides outside the gene matches: 4. This CDR3 has 16 amino acids. Germline values: CDR1 SGHRS, CDR2 YFSETQ. DNA of the CDR3: TGCGCCAGCAGCCCGCGGACTAGCGGCTCCTACAATGAGCAGTTCTTC. Encoded protein: CASSPRTSGSYNEQFF.

The V call is TRBV27, the J call TRBJ2-1, with a possible D match to TRBD2 (6 bases). The V end was cut by 11 bases, the J end by 0 bases, with 17 bases between. The CDR3 sequence is 15 residues long. Per germline, CDR1 MNHEY and CDR2 SMNVEV (reference sequence). The CDR3 loop is CAARRDLSSYNEQFF. In DNA, the CDR3 is TGTGCCGCCCGTCGGGACTTGAGCTCCTACAATGAGCAGTTCTTC.

The chain recombines TRBV4-1 with TRBJ1-2, with unresolved D. Trimming took 1 base from V and 4 from J, leaving 7 bases between them. The CDR3 consists of 13 residues. The germline V gene encodes CDR1 MGHRA and CDR2 YSYEKL. The CDR3 DNA reads TGCGCCAGCAGCCAAGGACTGGGCTATGGCTACACCTTC. It translates to CASSQGLGYGYTF.

The chain has TRBV7-2 and TRBJ1-5, with a tentative D call TRBD1 (5 bases). The germline CDR1 and CDR2 sequences are SGHTA and FQGNSA. Trimming removed 1 base from V and 8 bases from J, with 18 bases in between. CDR3 length: 16 amino acids. CDR3: CASSLVPAGPMEPQHF. Here the CDR3 DNA reads TGTGCCAGCAGCTTAGTTCCGGCGGGGCCCATGGAGCCCCAGCATTTT.

The chain employs TRBV23-1 and TRBJ1-4; D perhaps matches TRBD1 (6 bases). TRBV23-1 is identified as an open reading frame with a role that is uncertain. Trimming took off 4 bases at V and 7 bases at J, with 10 bases between the two ends. The CDR3 loop spans 13 amino acids. In DNA form, the CDR3 reads TGCGCCAGCAGTCCCAGGGGTGGTGAAAAACTGTTTTTT. It yields the protein CASSPRGGEKLFF.

The chain recombines TRBV5-4 with TRBJ2-7; 11 bases match TRBD2. Germline lookup yields CDR1 SGHNT and CDR2 YYREEE (reference sequence). CDR3 length: 15 amino acids. Trimming cost V 3 bases and J 5 bases; bases outside gene matches: 7. The chain's CDR3 is CASSSATSGVDEQYF. DNA of the CDR3: TGTGCCAGCAGCTCGGCGACTAGCGGGGTGGACGAGCAGTACTTC.

This clone was detected only once. Here the CDR3 DNA reads TGTGCCAGCGCAGGGGGTAGGACCGGGGAGCTGTTTTTT. It specifies CASAGGRTGELFF. The V gene is TRBV7-9, the J gene TRBJ2-2, with 7 bases identical to TRBD1. Germline-derived CDR1 and CDR2 are SEHNR and FQNEAQ (reference sequence). The V segment lost 8 bases and the J segment 5 bases; nucleotides outside the gene matches: 5. This CDR3 region has 13 residues.

The gene calls are TRBV15 and TRBJ2-7; 9 nucleotides match TRBD1. Trimming cost V 0 bases and J 3 bases; bases outside gene matches: 3. Germline V CDR1 and CDR2: LNHNV, YYDKDF (reference sequence). The CDR3 consists of 15 residues. The CDR3 region has the DNA TGTGCCACCAGCAGAGAAGGGACAGGGCGCTACGAGCAGTACTTC. Translating it yields CATSREGTGRYEQYF. Based on the CDR3 plus reference TRBV15 and TRBJ2-7, the full variable domain is DAMVIQNPRYQVTQFGKPVTLSCSQTLNHNVMYWYQQKSSQAPKLLFHYYDKDFNNEADTPDNFQSRRPNTSFCFLDIRSPGLGDTAMYLCATSREGTGRYEQYFGPGTRLTVT.

V is TRBV4-2 and J is TRBJ2-3, with 8 bases identical to TRBD2. Germline V gene lookup returns CDR1 LGHNA and CDR2 YNFKEQ. The V segment lost 0 bases and the J segment 14 bases; nucleotides outside the gene matches: 7. The CDR3 is 13 residues long. CDR3 DNA: TGTGCCAGCAGCCAAGATCCCAGCGGGAGTTGGTATTTT. Its protein product is CASSQDPSGSWYF.